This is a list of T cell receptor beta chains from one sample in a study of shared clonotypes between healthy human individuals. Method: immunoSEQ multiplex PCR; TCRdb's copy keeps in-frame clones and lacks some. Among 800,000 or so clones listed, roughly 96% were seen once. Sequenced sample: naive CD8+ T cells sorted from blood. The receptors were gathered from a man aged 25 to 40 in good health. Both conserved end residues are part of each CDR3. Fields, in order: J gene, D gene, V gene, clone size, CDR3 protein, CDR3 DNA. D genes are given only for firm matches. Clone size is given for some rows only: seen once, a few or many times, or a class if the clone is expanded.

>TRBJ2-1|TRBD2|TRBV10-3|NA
CAISENQREGPDEQFF
TGTGCCATCAGTGAAAATCAGCGGGAGGGCCCTGATGAGCAGTTCTTC
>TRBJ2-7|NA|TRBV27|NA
CASSLDRAGGEQYF
TGTGCCAGCAGCTTAGACCGGGCGGGCGGCGAGCAGTACTTC
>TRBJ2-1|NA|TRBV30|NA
CAWSVQNTEQFF
TGTGCCTGGAGTGTACAAAACACCGAGCAGTTCTTC
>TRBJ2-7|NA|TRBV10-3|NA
CAIQETGNSYEQYF
TGTGCCATCCAAGAAACGGGAAACTCCTACGAGCAGTACTTC
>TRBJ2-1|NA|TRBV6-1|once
CASSEERYGYSNNEQFF
TGTGCCAGCAGTGAAGAGCGGTATGGCTATTCGAACAATGAGCAGTTCTTC
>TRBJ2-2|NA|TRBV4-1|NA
CASSDRGLEVPGELFF
TGCGCCAGCAGCGACCGGGGGCTAGAGGTCCCCGGGGAGCTGTTTTTT
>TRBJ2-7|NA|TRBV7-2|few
CASSASIRDEQYF
TGTGCCAGCAGCGCCTCGATTAGGGACGAGCAGTACTTC
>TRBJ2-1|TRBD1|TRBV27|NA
CAPPRTGDNEQFF
TGTGCCCCGCCCCGGACAGGGGACAATGAGCAGTTCTTC
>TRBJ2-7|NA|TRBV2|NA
CATKGNPYEQYF
TGTGCCACCAAGGGTAATCCCTACGAGCAGTACTTC
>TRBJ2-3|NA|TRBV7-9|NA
CASSFKADTQYF
TGTGCCAGCAGCTTTAAAGCAGATACGCAGTATTTT
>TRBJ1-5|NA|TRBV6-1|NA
CASTEVSNQPQHF
TGTGCCAGCACCGAGGTCTCCAATCAGCCCCAGCATTTT
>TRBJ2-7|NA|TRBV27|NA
CASSPDPLPYEQYF
TGTGCCAGCAGTCCAGACCCCCTCCCCTACGAGCAGTACTTC
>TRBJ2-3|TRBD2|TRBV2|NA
CASSERGGQTDTQYF
TGTGCCAGCAGTGAGCGGGGGGGCCAGACAGATACGCAGTATTTT
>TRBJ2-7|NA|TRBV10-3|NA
CAISESGQGSYEQYF
TGTGCCATCAGTGAGTCGGGCCAGGGGTCCTACGAGCAGTACTTC
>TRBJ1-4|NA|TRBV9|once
CASGPAEKLFF
TGTGCCAGTGGGCCGGCTGAAAAACTGTTTTTT
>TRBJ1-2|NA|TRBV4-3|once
CASSQGPDPNDGYTF
TGCGCCAGCAGCCAAGGGCCCGATCCGAATGATGGCTACACCTTC
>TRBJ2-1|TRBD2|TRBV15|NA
CATSRLSGRAERNEQFF
TGTGCCACCAGCCGCCTTAGCGGGAGGGCCGAACGCAATGAGCAGTTCTTC